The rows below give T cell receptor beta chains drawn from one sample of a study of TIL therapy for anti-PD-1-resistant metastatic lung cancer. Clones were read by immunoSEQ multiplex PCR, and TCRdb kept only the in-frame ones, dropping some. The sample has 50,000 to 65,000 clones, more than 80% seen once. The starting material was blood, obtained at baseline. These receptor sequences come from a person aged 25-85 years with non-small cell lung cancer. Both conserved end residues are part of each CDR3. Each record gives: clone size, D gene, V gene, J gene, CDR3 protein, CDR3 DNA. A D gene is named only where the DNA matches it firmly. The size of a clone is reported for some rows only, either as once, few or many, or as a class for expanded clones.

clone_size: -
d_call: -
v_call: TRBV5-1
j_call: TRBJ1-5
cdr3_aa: CASRLYANSNQPQHF
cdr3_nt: TGCGCCAGCAGGTTGTACGCTAATAGCAATCAGCCCCAGCATTTT

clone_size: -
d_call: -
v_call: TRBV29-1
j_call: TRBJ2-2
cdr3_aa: CSVRGANTGELFF
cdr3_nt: TGCAGCGTACGAGGGGCGAACACCGGGGAGCTGTTTTTT

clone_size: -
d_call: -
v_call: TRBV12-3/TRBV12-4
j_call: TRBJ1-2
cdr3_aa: CASSLGGIYGYTF
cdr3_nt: TGTGCCAGCAGTCTGGGGGGAATCTATGGCTACACCTTC

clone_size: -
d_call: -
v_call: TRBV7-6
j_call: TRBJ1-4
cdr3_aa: CASSITGLTNEKLFF
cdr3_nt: TGTGCCAGCAGCATAACAGGATTGACTAATGAAAAACTGTTTTTT

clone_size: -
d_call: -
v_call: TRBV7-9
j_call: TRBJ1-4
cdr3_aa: CASSLAGIGEKLFF
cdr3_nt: TGTGCCAGCAGCTTAGCCGGGATCGGGGAAAAACTGTTTTTT

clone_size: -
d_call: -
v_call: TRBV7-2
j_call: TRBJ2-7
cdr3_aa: CASSFLSSYEQYF
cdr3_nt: TGTGCCAGCAGCTTCCTTAGCTCCTACGAGCAGTACTTC

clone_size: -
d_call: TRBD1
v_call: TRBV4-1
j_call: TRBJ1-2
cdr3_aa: CASSRGQGPNGYTF
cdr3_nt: TGCGCCAGCAGCCGCGGACAGGGGCCGAATGGCTACACCTTC

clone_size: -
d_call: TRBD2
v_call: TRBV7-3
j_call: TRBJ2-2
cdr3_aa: CASSFRPVAGALTGELFF
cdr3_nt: TGTGCCAGCAGCTTTCGCCCCGTAGCGGGGGCTCTTACCGGGGAGCTGTTTTTT

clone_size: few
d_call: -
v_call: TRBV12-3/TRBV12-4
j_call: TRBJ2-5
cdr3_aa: CASSLVGETQYF
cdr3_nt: TGTGCCAGCAGTTTAGTGGGGGAGACCCAGTACTTC

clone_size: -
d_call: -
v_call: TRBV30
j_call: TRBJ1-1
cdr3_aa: CAWSVRGRAEFPNTEAFF
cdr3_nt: TGTGCCTGGAGTGTACGTGGTAGGGCCGAGTTTCCAAACACTGAAGCTTTCTTT

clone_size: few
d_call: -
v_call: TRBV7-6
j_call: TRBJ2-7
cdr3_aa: CASSFRQDSYEQYF
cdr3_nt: TGTGCCAGCAGCTTCAGACAGGACTCCTACGAGCAGTACTTC

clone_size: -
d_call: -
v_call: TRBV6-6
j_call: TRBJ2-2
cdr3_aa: CASRTRTAGELFF
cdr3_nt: TGTGCCAGCAGAACCCGGACAGCCGGGGAGCTGTTTTTT

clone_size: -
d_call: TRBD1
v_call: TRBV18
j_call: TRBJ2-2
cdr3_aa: CASSPEGQHFVGANTGELFF
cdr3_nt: TGTGCCAGCTCACCAGAGGGACAGCATTTTGTGGGCGCGAACACCGGGGAGCTGTTTTTT

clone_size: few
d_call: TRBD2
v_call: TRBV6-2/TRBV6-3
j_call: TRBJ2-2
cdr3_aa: CASSLNQASGNTGELFF
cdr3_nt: TGTGCCAGCAGTCTGAACCAGGCTAGCGGCAACACCGGGGAGCTGTTTTTT

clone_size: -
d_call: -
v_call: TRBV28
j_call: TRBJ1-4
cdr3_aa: CASSRTGSAGEKLFF
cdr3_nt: TGTGCCAGCAGCCGAACAGGGAGCGCAGGTGAAAAACTGTTTTTT

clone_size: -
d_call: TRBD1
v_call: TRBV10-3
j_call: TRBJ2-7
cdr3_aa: CAISSTGTGDSYEQYF
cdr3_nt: TGTGCCATCAGTTCAACCGGGACAGGGGATTCCTACGAGCAGTACTTC

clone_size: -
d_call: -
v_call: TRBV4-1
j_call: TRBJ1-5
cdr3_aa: CASSQEAYSNQPQHF
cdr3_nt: TGCGCCAGCAGCCAAGAGGCTTATAGCAATCAGCCCCAGCATTTT